This T cell receptor (beta chain) was recorded in a study of CD8+CD57+ T cells in acquired aplastic anemia. About the study: Across the sorted CD4+ and CD8+ cells, DNA amounts averaged roughly 3.5 ug.

The germline gives CDR1 SGHRS, CDR2 YFSETQ. The CDR3 is made up of 21 amino acids. On this clonotype itself: Its specificity is unknown. The junction departs from the called germline gene at one end, perhaps through a read error.

Study outcomes and limitations: Some 30 was the count of CD8+ CDR3 sequences that patients shared with controls.

For CDR3 and TCR beta VDJ profiling, genomic DNA was the template used. In TCRdb, the reads were re-called with MiXCR into one record per CDR3 protein. This sample yields about 290,000 distinct CDR3 sequences, of which 45% to 65% are seen a single time; approximately 1.2% belongs to the top ten. An expansion of CD8+CD57+ cells by flow cytometry had been shown in patients chosen for sequencing. Severe acquired aplastic anemia was diagnosed in all patients. The study sampled blood from patients who had received no therapy. The chain links TRBV5-1 to TRBJ2-1, with 10 positions matching TRBD1. Sequencing used sorted CD4+, CD8+, or CD8+CD57+ T cells (not recorded which) from PBMCs. The receptor's source is a human donor with aplastic anemia. CDR3 DNA sequence: TGCGCCAGCCTACCGGGGGGGTCGGGACAGGGGATAAATAGCTCCTACAGTGAGCAGTTCTTC. The encoded protein is CASLPGGSGQGINSSYSEQFF.